What follows are 11 T cell receptor beta chains derived from one specimen sequenced in a study of cytomegalovirus exposure and HLA in healthy donors. Primers: 60 Vbeta forward and 13 Jbeta reverse. Some clones are missing from TCRdb's copy, which holds only in-frame ones; the method was immunoSEQ multiplex PCR. The sample includes 100,000 to 150,000 clones, approximately 69% seen only once; the top ten take 3% to 5%. The sequenced sample consisted of PBMCs. The receptors originated from a man in his forties in good health and CMV-seropositive.

The chain employs TRBV7-9 and TRBJ1-1, with 7 bases aligning to TRBD1. The CDR3 consists of 14 residues. Trimming at V came to 5 bases and at J to 3 bases, leaving 6 bases not matched to a gene. Germline V gene sequence: CDR1 SEHNR, CDR2 FQNEAQ (reference sequence). The CDR3, as DNA: TGTGCCAGCAGCAAAGACAGGGCCGACACTGAAGCTTTCTTT. It is translated as CASSKDRADTEAFF.

The chain links TRBV12-5 to TRBJ1-5; D remains ambiguous. CDR1 LGHNT and CDR2 FRNRAP come from the germline V gene. This CDR3 contains 14 residues. V gave up 3 bases and J gave up 5 bases, with 11 bases separating them. For the CDR3, the DNA is TGTGCTAGTGGTTTCATCGGGAGGGATCAGCCCCAGCATTTT. Its translation is CASGFIGRDQPQHF.

V and J are TRBV7-2 and TRBJ2-7; 10 positions match TRBD2. V lost 8 bases to trimming and J lost 4 bases; unmatched junction nucleotides: 5. This CDR3 spans 13 amino acids. The germline CDR1 and CDR2 sequences are SGHTA and FQGNSA. The CDR3 spells CASGGTSDYEQYF. CDR3 DNA: TGTGCCAGCGGAGGGACTAGCGATTACGAGCAGTACTTC.

The V gene is TRBV5-6, the J gene TRBJ1-1, with D possibly TRBD1 on 6 matching bases. Trimming cost V 4 bases and J 2 bases, with 18 bases left between them. In germline, CDR1 is SGHDT, CDR2 YYEEEE. This CDR3 has 16 residues. The CDR3 spells CASSDVLRQENTEAFF. The CDR3 DNA follows: TGTGCCAGCAGCGACGTTCTGAGACAGGAAAACACTGAAGCTTTCTTT.

The V gene is TRBV29-1, the J gene TRBJ2-1; 7 bases are a match to TRBD1. The germline gives CDR1 SQVTM, CDR2 ANQGSEA. V trimming: 5 bases; J trimming: 4 bases; junction bases outside the gene matches: 8. This CDR3 comprises 14 residues. The CDR3 coding sequence is TGCAGCGTTAATCTGCTACAGGGGTACAATGAGCAGTTCTTC. This gives the protein CSVNLLQGYNEQFF.

The chain is built from TRBV19 and TRBJ2-1; D is perhaps TRBD2 (6 bases). This CDR3 contains 17 residues. Germline CDR1 and CDR2: LNHDA and SQIVND (reference sequence). The V gene lost 3 bases and the J gene lost 7 bases, with 22 bases spanning the gap. CDR3 loop: CASSIILNGRGSNEQFF. CDR3 DNA: TGTGCCAGTAGTATTATTCTAAACGGGAGAGGGTCGAATGAGCAGTTCTTC.

The gene calls are TRBV9 and TRBJ2-1; 16 bases are shared with TRBD2. The CDR3 covers 22 residues. Trimming removed 0 bases from V and 3 bases from J; junction bases left unmatched: 15. Germline V gene lookup returns CDR1 SGDLS and CDR2 YYNGEE. The CDR3 coding sequence is TGTGCCAGCAGCGTAGCTTCCCGGGTGCCGGGACTAGCGGGAGGGAACTACAATGAGCAGTTCTTC. It yields the protein CASSVASRVPGLAGGNYNEQFF.

This clone was seen a single time. This rearrangement joins TRBV7-9 to TRBJ2-7; 7 bases line up with TRBD1. CDR1 is SEHNR, CDR2 FQNEAQ, per germline (reference sequence). The CDR3 runs 14 residues. V was clipped by 6 bases and J by 0 bases; unmatched bases: 5. The DNA for the CDR3 is TGTGCCAGCAGTAGGGGACAGCCCTCCTACGAGCAGTACTTC. Protein sequence: CASSRGQPSYEQYF. Variable domain in full (rest from reference TRBV7-9 and TRBJ2-7): DTGVSQNPRHKITKRGQNVTFRCDPISEHNRLYWYRQTLGQGPEFLTYFQNEAQLEKSRLLSDRFSAERPKGSFSTLEIQRTEQGDSAMYLCASSRGQPSYEQYFGPGTRLTVT.

This clone has more than one count but fewer than ten. CDR3 DNA sequence: TGTGCCAGCAGTTACAGGCAGGGTCAAGAGACCCAGTACTTC. It encodes CASSYRQGQETQYF. V is TRBV6-5 and J is TRBJ2-5, with D possibly being TRBD1 (5 bases). The germline CDR1 and CDR2 sequences are MNHEY and SVGAGI. The CDR3 has 14 residues. V was pared by 2 bases and J by 2 bases, with 9 bases between.

The chain employs TRBV5-1 and TRBJ2-1; weak D call: TRBD2 (7 bases). This CDR3 has 16 amino acids. From germline, CDR1 is SGHRS and CDR2 YFSETQ. Trimming cost V 0 bases and J 4 bases, with 14 bases left between them. The CDR3 sequence is CASSLAGGLEYNEQFF. The DNA for the CDR3 is TGCGCCAGCAGCTTGGCCGGGGGGCTCGAATACAATGAGCAGTTCTTC. Variable domain in full (rest from reference TRBV5-1 and TRBJ2-1): KAGVTQTPRYLIKTRGQQVTLSCSPISGHRSVSWYQQTPGQGLQFLFEYFSETQRNKGNFPGRFSGRQFSNSRSEMNVSTLELGDSALYLCASSLAGGLEYNEQFFGPGTRLTVL.

This clone was counted a few times. The same CDR3 can be traced to other DNA sequences in this sample. The rearrangement joins TRBV29-1 to TRBJ1-4; possible D gene TRBD1, 6 bases. CDR3 length equals 13 residues. V was cut by 6 bases and J by 2 bases, with 10 bases left in between. Looked up from germline, CDR1 is SQVTM and CDR2 is ANQGSEA. This CDR3 is CSVYRATNEKLFF. In DNA, the CDR3 is TGCAGCGTCTACAGGGCGACTAATGAAAAACTGTTTTTT.